Reported below is one T cell receptor (beta chain). Its antigen is still unknown. No per-base quality is available; no much larger clone lies one base away. This specimen's time point label, per the study, means: after neoadjuvant nivolumab, at surgical resection. Patients were newly diagnosed with stage II-IVA oral cavity squamous cell carcinoma and had received no prior systemic or radiation treatment. The cohort consisted of patients with HPV-negative, locally advanced oral cavity squamous cell carcinoma. Peripheral blood mononuclear cells were analyzed directly, without maintenance or expansion in culture. Samples came from a longitudinal correlative study of a single-arm phase II trial of neoadjuvant nivolumab in oral cavity squamous cell carcinoma. Genomic DNA-based TCRbeta sequencing was performed on subject-matched pre- and post-treatment PBMCs and tumors from three responders and three non-responders. Peripheral blood mononuclear cells were collected once before nivolumab treatment and again after treatment, at the time of surgery. Genomic DNA was isolated from PBMCs using the Maxwell RSC DNA from Cells kit.

This sample is drawn from a study of neoadjuvant anti-PD-1 for oral cavity cancer (dated by TCRdb to about 2021). Describing the broader study: Three to four biweekly doses of nivolumab at 3 mg/kg were mostly administered to patients before curative-intent surgical resection. Under RECIST 1.1, a patient counted as a responder if showing complete response, partial response or stable disease, and as a non-responder if showing progression. Patients who did not progress were given a fourth nivolumab dose at about day 43 and had definitive surgical resection on days 50-56. The parent correlative cohort included some 13 patients, with an approximately 35% response rate. General conclusions and limits of the study: Higher pretreatment blood TCRbeta clonality and lower post-treatment tumor TCRbeta clonality were correlated with higher pretreatment blood Treg/Th17 ratios. Only a few patients per response group were included in the TCR analyses, and the authors called for validation in larger cohorts. After neoadjuvant nivolumab, non-responders showed significantly higher T cell clonality (Gini index) in PBMCs than responders did.

PBMC libraries used mostly 450 to 500 ng of input genomic DNA for deep sequencing, with six replicates per sample. The immunoSEQ hsTCRbeta kit was used to prepare TCRbeta libraries, following the manufacturer's instructions. The completed libraries were mixed into a single pool at 3 nM, then sequenced with an Illumina NovaSeq 6000 S4 flow cell. Per the authors' processing: Raw data preprocessing and quality control were performed with the immunoSEQ Analyzer. The analysis was restricted to productive rearrangements, with each unique CDR3 amino acid sequence defining a clonotype. Repertoire clonality was estimated as the Gini-Simpson index, which was calculated using the R package tcR. Student's t test was used to compare Gini indices, and Pearson correlation was used to assess associations with tumor size change. The source is immuneACCESS, and TCRdb retained only in-frame sequences with V and J called. Part of the clones is not carried over; for the studies checked, unresolved V genes explain less than half of this, and the remainder is unexplained. Clone size and the V and J calls come from that table; the DNA yielded D and trimming. The sample data list approximately 12,000 clones, and over 55% of these were observed just once. The ten largest account for under 3% of the sample.

The CDR3 spans 14 residues, from the cysteine through the phenylalanine. Just CDR3 DNA is preserved here, 42 bases in frame from base 1. The germline V gene specifies SGHTA as CDR1 and FQGNSA as CDR2. V sheds 5 bases and J sheds 0 bases, leaving 10 bases between their ends. The clonotype comes from a person aged 35 to 85 with oral cavity squamous cell carcinoma. The specimen comprised PBMCs, sampled after nivolumab (anti-PD-1) treatment. The rearranged segments are TRBV7-2 and TRBJ1-1, and TRBD1 may be the D gene, going by 5 matching bases. CDR3 protein: CASSPGRMNTEAFF. The DNA sequence is as follows: TGTGCCAGCAGCCCGGGACGGATGAACACTGAAGCTTTCTTT.